What follows are 7 T cell receptor beta chains derived from one specimen sequenced in a study of early T cells in non-severe SARS-CoV-2 infection. TCRdb reprocessed the 5' RACE reads with MiXCR, giving one entry per CDR3 protein. The data show tens of thousands of distinct CDR3 sequences, roughly 6.1% seen once. Sequences were obtained from whole blood. These receptors were obtained from an adult who was a healthcare worker with PCR-confirmed SARS-CoV-2 infection or an uninfected control (not recorded which).

The rearrangement joins TRBV18 to TRBJ2-2; D not certain. Germline V CDR1 and CDR2: KGHSH, LQKENI. Trimming took 0 bases from V and 10 from J, leaving 12 bases between them. This CDR3 has 14 amino acids. CDR3 DNA sequence: TGTGCCAGCTCACCACCCATTGAAGTCGTGGAGCTGTTTTTT. Protein sequence: CASSPPIEVVELFF.

This clonotype has a count of ten or more. The chain has TRBV6-6 and TRBJ1-4, with TRBD1 as a possible D gene (5 bases). This CDR3 has 14 amino acids. CDR1 and CDR2 (germline): MNHNY, SVGAGI (reference sequence). Trimming took off 7 bases at V and 8 bases at J, with 17 bases between the two ends. CDR3 nucleotide sequence: TGTGCCAGCACTTTGGGGCAGGGAGGGGAAAAACTGTTTTTT. Protein: CASTLGQGGEKLFF.

This clonotype came up many times. V gene TRBV5-1 combines with J gene TRBJ1-1; D call uncertain. V was trimmed by 0 bases and J by 11 bases, leaving 8 bases between them. Looked up from germline, CDR1 is SGHRS and CDR2 is YFSETQ. The CDR3 spans 11 residues. CDR3 residues: CASSLEGFAFF. The CDR3 coding sequence is TGCGCCAGCAGCTTGGAAGGTTTCGCTTTCTTT. The full variable domain, with the rest looked up from reference TRBV5-1 and TRBJ1-1, is KAGVTQTPRYLIKTRGQQVTLSCSPISGHRSVSWYQQTPGQGLQFLFEYFSETQRNKGNFPGRFSGRQFSNSRSEMNVSTLELGDSALYLCASSLEGFAFFGQGTRLTVV.

This clonotype was recorded at least ten times. The chain joins TRBV7-2 to TRBJ1-5; weak D call: TRBD1 (6 bases). Trimming took 4 bases from V and 3 from J, leaving 10 bases between them. This CDR3 comprises 14 residues. Looked up from germline, CDR1 is SGHTA and CDR2 is FQGNSA. As DNA, the CDR3 is TGTGCCAGCAGCTCCTCAGGGGCCAATCAGCCCCAGCATTTT. Amino acid sequence: CASSSSGANQPQHF.

This clonotype was picked up many times. The chain links TRBV29-1 to TRBJ1-1; D might be TRBD1 (6 bases). Trimming removed 4 bases at V and 7 bases at J, with 13 bases between. Germline V gives CDR1 SQVTM, CDR2 ANQGSEA. The CDR3 covers 12 residues. Here the CDR3 reads CSVVGGGVEAFF. DNA for the CDR3: TGCAGCGTTGTAGGAGGGGGAGTTGAAGCTTTCTTT. The full variable domain, rest sourced from reference TRBV29-1 and TRBJ1-1, is SAVISQKPSRDICQRGTSLTIQCQVDSQVTMMFWYRQQPGQSLTLIATANQGSEATYESGFVIDKFPISRPNLTFSTLTVSNMSPEDSSIYLCSVVGGGVEAFFGQGTRLTVV.

This clonotype turned up a few times. The chain links TRBV28 to TRBJ2-2; 7 nucleotides align to TRBD2. The germline V gene encodes CDR1 MDHEN and CDR2 SYDVKM. CDR3 length: 14 amino acids. The V gene end was trimmed by 9 bases and the J gene end by 3 bases; junction bases not matched to a gene: 7. In DNA form, the CDR3 reads TGTGCCAGTGAGGGAGGGTTCGACACCGGGGAGCTGTTTTTT. Translating it yields CASEGGFDTGELFF. The variable domain in full, completed from reference TRBV28 and TRBJ2-2, reads DVKVTQSSRYLVKRTGEKVFLECVQDMDHENMFWYRQDPGLGLRLIYFSYDVKMKEKGDIPEGYSVSREKKERFSLILESASTNQTSMYLCASEGGFDTGELFFGEGSRLTVL.

Ten or more counts support this clonotype. The chain links TRBV7-6 to TRBJ2-7, with D hard to call. Between the trimmed V and J ends, which lost 0 bases and 9 bases, there was a span of 18 bases. This CDR3 comprises 15 residues. CDR1 is SGHVS, CDR2 FNYEAQ, per germline. CDR3 sequence (DNA): TGTGCCAGCAGCTTAGCAATTGCGGACCGAAGGAGGCAGTACTTC. Translation gives CASSLAIADRRRQYF.